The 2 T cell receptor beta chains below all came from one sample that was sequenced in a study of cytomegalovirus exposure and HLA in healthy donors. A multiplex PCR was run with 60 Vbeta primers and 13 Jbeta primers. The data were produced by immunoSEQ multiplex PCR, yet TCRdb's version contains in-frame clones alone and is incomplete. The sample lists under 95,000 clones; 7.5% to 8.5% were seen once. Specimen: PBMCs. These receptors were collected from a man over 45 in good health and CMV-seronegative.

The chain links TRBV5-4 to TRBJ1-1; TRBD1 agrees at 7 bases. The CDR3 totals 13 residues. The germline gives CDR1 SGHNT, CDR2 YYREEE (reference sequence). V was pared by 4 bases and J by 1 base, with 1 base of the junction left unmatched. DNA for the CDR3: TGTGCCAGCAGCCCAGGGGGGAACACTGAAGCTTTCTTT. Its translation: CASSPGGNTEAFF.

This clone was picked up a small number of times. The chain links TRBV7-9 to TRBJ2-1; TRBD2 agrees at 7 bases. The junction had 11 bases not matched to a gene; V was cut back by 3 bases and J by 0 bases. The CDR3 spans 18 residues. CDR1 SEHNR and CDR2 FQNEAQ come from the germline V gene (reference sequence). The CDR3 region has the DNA TGTGCCAGCAGCTTTCTAGCGGAGTGGGGGAACTCCTACAATGAGCAGTTCTTC. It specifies CASSFLAEWGNSYNEQFF.